This T cell receptor beta chain was sequenced during a study of blood T cells in healthy people across ages. Whole-study findings and limits: It was held that diversity estimates obtained from one million T cells represented underestimates.

In the case of this clonotype: The antigen remains undetermined.

Researchers report isolating at least 6.5 million PBMCs per sample. With a J-beta primer mix and a sample-barcoded 5' primer, a second PCR ran roughly 6 to 11 cycles. TCRdb re-derived calls from the 5' RACE reads in MiXCR, one entry per CDR3 protein. The sample carries 1.5 million to 2 million distinct CDR3 sequences, about 39% recorded once. Sequencing was performed on blood. The source is a human donor in good health.

CDR3 nucleotide sequence: TGCAGTGCTAGAAGCGGGACAGGGGGCGCAGGGGATACGCAGTATTTT. This encodes CSARSGTGGAGDTQYF. The chain carries TRBV20-1 and TRBJ2-3; 12 bases are a match to TRBD1. After removal of 2 bases from V and 6 bases from J, the junction contained 9 bases not matched to a gene. The CDR3 spans 16 residues. Germline V gene sequence: CDR1 DFQATT, CDR2 SNEGSKA (reference sequence).